This T cell receptor (beta chain) was sequenced for a study of shared clonotypes between healthy human individuals. For the study at large: The donors, two women and a few men, were aged 18 to 49. Regarding the study as a whole: Depth was large, yet rarefaction showed that sorted-subset sequencing was incomplete. On the whole, naive subsets had larger estimated richness than memory subsets had. Read depth was anticipated to influence clonotype sharing among donors.

Profiled with immunoSEQ multiplex PCR; TCRdb holds only in-frame clones, not every one. The sample includes 2 million or so clones, 90% to 95% of them seen just once. Remarks on this clone: Its target is not known.

The germline V gene has CDR1 SEHNR and CDR2 FQNEAQ (reference sequence). V trimming: 4 bases; J trimming: 4 bases; junction bases outside the gene matches: 14. The CDR3 extends over 17 amino acids. The TCR sequence derives from a man between 18 and 29 years old in good health. This rearrangement joins TRBV7-9 to TRBJ2-5, with 8 bases identical to TRBD1. The sequenced sample was naive CD4+ T cells sorted from blood. Stated subset: CD45RA+ positively selected. In DNA form, the CDR3 reads TGTGCCAGCAGCTCAACCAAGGACAGGGCAGGGGGAGAGACCCAGTACTTC. Translation gives CASSSTKDRAGGETQYF.